This T cell receptor (beta chain) was found in a study of T cell repertoires in ileal Crohn's disease. Study-level results: Clonal expansions were more frequent in active smokers than non-smokers at surgery. All patients with clonality above 26.8% had endoscopic recurrence.

Using immunoSEQ multiplex PCR, the repertoire was profiled, and TCRdb retains in-frame clones only, with some absent. Of about 2,700 clones in the sample, less than 95% are singletons; the top ten hold about 2%. V lost 3 bases to trimming and J lost 5 bases, with 13 bases between them. Germline assignment: CDR1 LNHDA and CDR2 SQIVND (reference sequence). The CDR3 spans 14 residues. About this clone: The antigen is undetermined.

Before sorting, lamina propria lymphocytes were separated from surgical specimens by density gradient. Eligibility required adulthood, ileal or ileocolonic Crohn's disease and indicated ileocolonic resection. The chain employs TRBV19 and TRBJ1-2, with no clear D. The clonotype was recovered from an adult with Crohn's disease. The sample was CD4+ T cells sorted from the ileum. The CDR3 nucleotides are TGTGCCAGTAGTATTCCAGGACTTTATTATGGCTACACCTTC. Translation: CASSIPGLYYGYTF.